The 2 T cell receptor beta chains in this list originate from one sample, sequenced in a study of control samples from healthy donors and cancer patients. Produced via immunoSEQ multiplex PCR; TCRdb's table is partial and in-frame only. The profile shows about 150,000 clones, 85% to 95% of them singletons. Sequencing used PBMCs. The receptors here all came from a man aged 60-69 years with colorectal cancer.

The chain combines TRBV6-6 with TRBJ1-1; no clear D gene. The CDR3 totals 13 residues. Trimming removed 0 bases from V and 11 bases from J, with 13 bases in between. The V gene's germline CDR1 is MNHNY and CDR2 SVGAGI (reference sequence). The chain's CDR3 is CASSYSIYERAFF. The CDR3 DNA sequence: TGTGCCAGCAGTTACTCGATATATGAGAGGGCTTTCTTT.

This chain uses TRBV7-9 with TRBJ2-3; 10 bases are a match to TRBD2. Germline V CDR1 and CDR2: SEHNR, FQNEAQ (reference sequence). The CDR3 loop spans 16 amino acids. V shed 2 bases and J 2 bases; nucleotides not matched to a gene: 4. CDR3 DNA: TGTGCCAGCAGCTTAACTAGCGGGGCAACCACAGATACGCAGTATTTT. It is translated as CASSLTSGATTDTQYF.